This TCR beta chain was retrieved from a study of OX40 agonist ivuxolimab in advanced cancers. Looking at the study overall: Of mixed ages from 23 to 79 and averaging 60 years, the group was roughly 83% male. Three dose-escalation patients had partial responses: one with hepatocellular carcinoma and two with cutaneous melanoma.

Per germline, CDR1 SNHLY and CDR2 FYNNEI. The CDR3 is made up of 15 amino acids. V dropped 3 bases and J dropped 2 bases, with 10 bases sitting between them. The assay was immunoSEQ multiplex PCR, and TCRdb's table has in-frame clones only and misses some. The top ten hold 1.1% of the sample, which has over 100,000 clones, just over 90% seen once. The chain combines TRBV2 with TRBJ1-4; TRBD1 might be the D (6 bases). The sequence came from an adult with an advanced solid tumor such as melanoma, head and neck, liver or kidney cancer. The input for sequencing was CD4+ or CD8+ T cells sorted from blood, taken in a trial of the OX40 agonist ivuxolimab. This CDR3 is CASSDSGATNEKLFF. For the CDR3, the DNA is TGTGCCAGCAGTGATTCGGGGGCGACTAATGAAAAACTGTTTTTT.